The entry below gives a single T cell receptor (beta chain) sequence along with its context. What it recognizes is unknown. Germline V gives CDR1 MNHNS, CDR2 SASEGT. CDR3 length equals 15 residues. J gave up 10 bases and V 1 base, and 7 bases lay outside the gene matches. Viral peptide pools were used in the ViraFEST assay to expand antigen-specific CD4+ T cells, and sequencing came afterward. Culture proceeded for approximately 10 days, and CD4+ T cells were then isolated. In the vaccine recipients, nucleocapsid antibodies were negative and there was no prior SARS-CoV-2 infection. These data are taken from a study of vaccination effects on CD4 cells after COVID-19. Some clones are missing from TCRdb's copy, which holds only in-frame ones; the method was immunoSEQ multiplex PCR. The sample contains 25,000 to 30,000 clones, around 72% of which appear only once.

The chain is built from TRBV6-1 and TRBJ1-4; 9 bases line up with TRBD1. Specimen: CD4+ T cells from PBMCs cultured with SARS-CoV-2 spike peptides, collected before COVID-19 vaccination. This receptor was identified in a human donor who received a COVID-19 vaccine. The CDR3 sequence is CASSEEGTGTRKLFF. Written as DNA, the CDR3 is TGTGCCAGCAGTGAAGAAGGGACAGGGACTCGAAAACTGTTTTTT.